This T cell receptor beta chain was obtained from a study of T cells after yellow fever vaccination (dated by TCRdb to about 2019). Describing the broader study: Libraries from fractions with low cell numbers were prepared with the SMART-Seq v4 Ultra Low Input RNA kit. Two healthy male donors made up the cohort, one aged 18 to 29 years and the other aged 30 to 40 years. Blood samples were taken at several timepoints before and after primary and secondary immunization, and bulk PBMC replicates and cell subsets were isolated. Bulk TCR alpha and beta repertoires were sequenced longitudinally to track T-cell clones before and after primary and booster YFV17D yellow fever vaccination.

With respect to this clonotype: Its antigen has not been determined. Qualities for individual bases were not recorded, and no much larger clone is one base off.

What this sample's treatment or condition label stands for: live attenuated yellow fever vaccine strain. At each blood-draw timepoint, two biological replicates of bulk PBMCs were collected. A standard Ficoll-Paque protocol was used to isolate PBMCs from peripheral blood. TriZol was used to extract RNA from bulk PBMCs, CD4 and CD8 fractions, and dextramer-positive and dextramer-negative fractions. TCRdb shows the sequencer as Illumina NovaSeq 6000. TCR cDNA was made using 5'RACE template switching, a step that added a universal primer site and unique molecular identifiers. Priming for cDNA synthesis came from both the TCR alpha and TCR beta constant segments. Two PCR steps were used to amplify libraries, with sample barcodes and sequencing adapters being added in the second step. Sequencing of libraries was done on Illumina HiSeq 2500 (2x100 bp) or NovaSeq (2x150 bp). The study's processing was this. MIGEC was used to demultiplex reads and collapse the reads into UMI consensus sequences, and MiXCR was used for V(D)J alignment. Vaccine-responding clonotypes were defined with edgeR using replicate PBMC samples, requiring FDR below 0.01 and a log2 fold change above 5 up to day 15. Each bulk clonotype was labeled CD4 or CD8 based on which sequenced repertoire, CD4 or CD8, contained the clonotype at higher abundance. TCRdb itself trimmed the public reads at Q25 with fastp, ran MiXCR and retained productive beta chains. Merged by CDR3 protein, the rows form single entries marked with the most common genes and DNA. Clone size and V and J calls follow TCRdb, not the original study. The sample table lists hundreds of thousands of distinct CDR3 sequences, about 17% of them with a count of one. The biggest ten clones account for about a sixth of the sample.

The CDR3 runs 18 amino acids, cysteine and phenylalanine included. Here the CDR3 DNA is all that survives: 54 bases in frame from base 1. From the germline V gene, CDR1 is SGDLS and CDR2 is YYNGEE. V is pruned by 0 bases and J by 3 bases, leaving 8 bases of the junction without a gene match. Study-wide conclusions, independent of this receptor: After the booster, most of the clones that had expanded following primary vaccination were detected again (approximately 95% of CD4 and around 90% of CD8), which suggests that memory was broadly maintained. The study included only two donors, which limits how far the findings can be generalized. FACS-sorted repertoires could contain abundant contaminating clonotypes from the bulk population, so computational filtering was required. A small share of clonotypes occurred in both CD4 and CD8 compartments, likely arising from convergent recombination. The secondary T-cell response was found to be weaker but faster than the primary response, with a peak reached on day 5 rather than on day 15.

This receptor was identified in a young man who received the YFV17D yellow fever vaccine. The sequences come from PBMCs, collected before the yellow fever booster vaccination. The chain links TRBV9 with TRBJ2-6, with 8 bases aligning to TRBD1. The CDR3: CASSVVAGGGFGANVLTF. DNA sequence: TGTGCCAGCAGCGTAGTAGCAGGGGGCGGCTTTGGGGCCAACGTCCTGACTTTC.